These 14 T cell receptor beta chains came from one sample sequenced in a study of PD-1 blockade in classical Hodgkin lymphoma. The protocol was immunoSEQ multiplex PCR, while the TCRdb copy is restricted to in-frame clones and leaves out a portion. The data show about 11,000 clones, around 70% seen once. Documented time point: cycle 4 day 1 (C4D1), after more than 5 weeks of nivolumab. Brentuximab vedotin exposure varied, and every patient relapsed after autologous stem cell transplantation. Researchers report purifying CD4+ T cells from thawed PBMCs by magnetic negative selection. Material: CD4+ T cells from blood, obtained before the fourth cycle of nivolumab. All receptors come from a human donor with classical Hodgkin lymphoma.

The rearrangement uses TRBV28 and TRBJ1-1, with unresolved D. Germline lookup yields CDR1 MDHEN and CDR2 SYDVKM. V was trimmed by 4 bases and J by 0 bases, leaving 6 bases between them. This CDR3 is built from 13 residues. The CDR3 reads CASSSPMNTEAFF. DNA for the CDR3: TGTGCCAGCAGTTCCCCTATGAACACTGAAGCTTTCTTT.

The chain joins TRBV9 to TRBJ2-7; 8 nucleotides match TRBD1. After removal of 0 bases from V and 9 bases from J, the junction contained 11 bases not matched to a gene. Germline CDR1 is SGDLS and CDR2 is YYNGEE. This CDR3 contains 15 residues. This CDR3 reads CASSVEGTGRFGQYF. The CDR3, as DNA: TGTGCCAGCAGCGTAGAGGGGACAGGACGGTTCGGGCAGTACTTC.

The V and J genes are TRBV7-9 and TRBJ2-7; possible D gene TRBD1, 5 bases. V lost 0 bases to trimming and J lost 6 bases, with 9 bases between them. Germline CDR1 is SEHNR and CDR2 is FQNEAQ (reference sequence). The CDR3 totals 13 residues. CDR3 amino acids: CASSLASRVEQYF. DNA for the CDR3: TGTGCCAGCAGCTTAGCAAGCAGGGTCGAGCAGTACTTC.

The chain is built from TRBV29-1 and TRBJ1-2; D may be TRBD1 (6 bases). This CDR3 spans 11 amino acids. V was shortened by 5 bases and J by 8 bases, with 12 bases between the two germline ends. Germline loops: CDR1 SQVTM, CDR2 ANQGSEA. The CDR3: CSVLGGRGYTF. In nucleotides, the CDR3 is TGCAGCGTTTTGGGGGGCCGAGGCTACACCTTC.

This chain links TRBV5-4 with TRBJ1-1, with D possibly being TRBD1 (6 bases). The V gene's germline CDR1 is SGHNT and CDR2 YYREEE (reference sequence). V dropped 4 bases and J dropped 6 bases, with 13 bases sitting between them. The CDR3 spans 13 residues. This chain's CDR3 is CASSIQGFSEAFF. CDR3 DNA: TGTGCCAGCAGCATACAGGGTTTTTCTGAAGCTTTCTTT.

The genes are TRBV29-1 and TRBJ2-3; D gene unclear. The length of the CDR3 is 14 residues. Trimming took off 4 bases at V and 0 bases at J, with 11 bases between the two ends. Per the germline V gene, CDR1 is SQVTM and CDR2 is ANQGSEA. As DNA, the CDR3 is TGCAGCGTTGGACAACGCCCTAGCACAGATACGCAGTATTTT. As protein: CSVGQRPSTDTQYF.

Comment on this clone: The same CDR3 arises from other DNA sequences in this sample as well. This chain connects TRBV18 to TRBJ2-5; 9 bases are shared with TRBD1. This CDR3 has 15 residues. The J segment lost 4 bases and the V segment lost 0 bases, leaving 3 bases of the junction unmatched. The germline gives CDR1 KGHSH, CDR2 LQKENI. CDR3 region: CASSPPGQGGETQYF. The DNA for the CDR3 is TGTGCCAGCTCACCACCGGGACAGGGTGGAGAGACCCAGTACTTC.

This chain joins TRBV11-2 and TRBJ1-1, with D tentatively TRBD1 (5 bases). The CDR3 is 16 amino acids. The germline CDR1 and CDR2 sequences are SGHAT and FQNNGV. The ends were cut back, 5 bases at V and 0 bases at J, with 16 bases in the middle. CDR3 loop: CASSTPGALMNTEAFF. CDR3 nucleotide sequence: TGTGCCAGCAGCACCCCCGGGGCTCTCATGAACACTGAAGCTTTCTTT.

In its sample, this clone was seen a few times. This sequence joins TRBV6-5 and TRBJ2-7; 10 bases are shared with TRBD2. Trimming took 8 bases from V and 1 from J; bases not matched to a gene: 2. The CDR3 spans 13 residues. Looked up from germline, CDR1 is MNHEY and CDR2 is SVGAGI. CDR3 region: CASRSGRSYEQYF. In nucleotides, the CDR3 is TGTGCCAGCCGTAGCGGGAGGTCCTACGAGCAGTACTTC.

The chain employs TRBV6-5 and TRBJ1-2; TRBD1 is a possible D gene (5 bases). Germline-derived CDR1 and CDR2 are MNHEY and SVGAGI. This CDR3 region has 15 residues. V dropped 0 bases and J dropped 0 bases, with 8 bases sitting between them. CDR3 sequence reads: CASSYSWGANYGYTF. CDR3 nucleotides: TGTGCCAGCAGTTACTCCTGGGGCGCTAACTATGGCTACACCTTC.

This sequence joins TRBV7-2 and TRBJ1-6; no firm D call. The ends were cut back, 1 base at V and 10 bases at J, with 20 bases in the middle. The length of the CDR3 is 17 residues. The V gene's germline CDR1 is SGHTA and CDR2 FQGNSA. The CDR3 loop is CASSLEAWGGSVSPLHF. In DNA, the CDR3 is TGTGCCAGCAGCTTAGAGGCCTGGGGAGGAAGTGTATCACCCCTCCACTTT.

This clone has only a few counts. This chain links TRBV6-5 with TRBJ1-3; no firm D call. The V gene's germline CDR1 is MNHEY and CDR2 SVGAGI. V lost 0 bases to trimming and J lost 0 bases, with 9 bases between them. This CDR3 comprises 16 residues. The DNA for the CDR3 is TGTGCCAGCAGTTACTCGAATTCGCACTCTGGAAACACCATATATTTT. Translated, it gives CASSYSNSHSGNTIYF.

This clone has only one observation. V is TRBV30 and J is TRBJ1-5; D ambiguous. Germline V gene sequence: CDR1 GTSNPN, CDR2 SVGIG (reference sequence). The V and J ends lost 3 bases and 2 bases respectively, with 11 bases between them. The CDR3 length is 14 residues. The CDR3 sequence is CAWRNAGGNQPQHF. CDR3 coding DNA: TGTGCCTGGAGGAACGCCGGGGGCAATCAGCCCCAGCATTTT.

This clone occurred a few times. V usage is TRBV15 and J usage is TRBJ2-2, with D perhaps matching TRBD1 (5 bases). CDR1 is LNHNV, CDR2 YYDKDF, per germline (reference sequence). This CDR3 is 17 amino acids long. Deletions cut 1 base from V and 3 bases from J, with 15 bases between. CDR3: CATSRGKGARDTGELFF. The CDR3 nucleotides are TGTGCCACCAGCAGAGGAAAAGGGGCCCGGGACACCGGGGAGCTGTTTTTT.